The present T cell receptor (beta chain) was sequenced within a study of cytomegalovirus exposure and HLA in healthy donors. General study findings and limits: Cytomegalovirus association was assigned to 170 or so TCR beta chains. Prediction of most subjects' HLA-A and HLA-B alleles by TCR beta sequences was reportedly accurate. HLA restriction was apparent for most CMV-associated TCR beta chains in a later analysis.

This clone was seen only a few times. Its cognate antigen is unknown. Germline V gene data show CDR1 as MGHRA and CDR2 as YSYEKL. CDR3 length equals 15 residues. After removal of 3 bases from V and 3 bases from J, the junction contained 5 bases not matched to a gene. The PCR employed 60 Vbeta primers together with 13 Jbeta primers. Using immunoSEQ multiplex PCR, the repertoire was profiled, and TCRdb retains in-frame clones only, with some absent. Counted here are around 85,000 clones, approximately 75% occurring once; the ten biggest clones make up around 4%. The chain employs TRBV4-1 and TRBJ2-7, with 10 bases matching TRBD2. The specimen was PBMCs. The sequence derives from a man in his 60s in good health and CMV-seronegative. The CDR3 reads CASSHPAGGLYEQYF. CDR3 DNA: TGCGCCAGCAGCCACCCAGCGGGGGGGCTCTACGAGCAGTACTTC.